This entry is about one TCR beta chain. The clone's antigen remains unknown. Base qualities are not at hand, and no much larger clone is one base apart. Whole blood was collected in K2EDTA tubes by collaborating institutions according to the institutions' own protocols. For TCRbeta analysis, collaborators shipped samples as frozen whole blood, isolated PBMCs, or DNA extracted from either of those sample types. The CDR3, from cysteine to valine, totals 17 residues. Here the CDR3 DNA is all that survives: 51 bases in frame from base 1. CDR1 and CDR2, per the germline V gene (reference sequence), are MNHEY and SMNVEV. Unmatched junction bases come to 12, with V trimmed by 1 base and J by 3 bases. This entry belongs to a study of blood T cell repertoires in COVID-19 (TCRdb year 2020). Looking at the study overall: Samples from collaborators originated in the United States, Italy and Spain and spanned both the acute and convalescent phases of COVID-19. A freely available public database, intended as a resource for researchers studying the immune response to SARS-CoV-2, is where the repertoires were released. Where HLA class I and class II types were available, the types were taken from metadata supplied by the sample provider, not from assay-based typing. The samples were drawn from the first 160 participants of the ongoing ImmuneRACE study and from 1,254 subjects provided by 6 global collaborators. A de-identified subject ID, COVID-19 status, age in years and sex were almost always included in the sample metadata. Deeply sampled blood TCRbeta repertoires from subjects exposed to, actively infected with, or recovered from COVID-19 were included in the dataset. The material from the prospective study consisted of cDNA or gDNA derived from T cells, B-cell-depleted T cells, or PBMCs.

Points the paper makes about the study in general: The amount of clinical and demographic metadata varied by source and participant and was provided uncurated.

The immunoSEQ Assay, a bias-controlled multiplex PCR, was used to amplify TCRbeta CDR3 regions from genomic DNA. Per the original workflow: Within the assay, amplification of reference gene primers was used to estimate how many nucleated cells each sample contained. To quantify the absolute abundance of each unique TCRbeta CDR3 rearrangement, sequence reads were collapsed and filtered. For each sample, productive Simpson clonality was calculated by taking the square root of Simpson's diversity index across productive rearrangements. TCRdb holds this immuneACCESS table with in-frame rearrangements only. Some clones are missing; in checked studies, unresolved V genes explain under half, and the rest has no known cause. Clone size and V and J calls were adopted from that table, with D and trimming inferred from the DNA. The sample table holds under 250,000 clones, of which about 82% were seen once. Of the sample, approximately 6.3% is held by the ten largest clones.

The source of this sequence is a woman in her sixties with active or convalescent COVID-19. The rearranged chain carries TRBV27 and TRBJ2-7, with TRBD2 matching 7 junction bases. Input material: peripheral blood. This receptor has the CDR3 CASSLLDQRDVYYEQYV. Read as DNA, the sequence is TGTGCCAGCAGTTTATTGGATCAGCGGGACGTATACTACGAGCAGTACGTC.